A single sample is the source of the 22 T cell receptor beta chains below, sequenced in a study of vaccination and CD4 T cells after COVID-19. Described treatment: approximately 9-day PBMC culture with coronavirus spike peptide pools or control peptides (ViraFEST assay). Scientists ran DNA taken from cultured CD4+ T cells through the Oncomine TCR Beta short-read assay for sequencing. From the PCR reads, TCRdb called clonotypes with MiXCR, one entry per CDR3 protein. The sample lists roughly 9,900 distinct CDR3 sequences, 40% to 65% occurring once. Their specific antigens are unknown. The sample taken for sequencing was CD4+ T cells from blood, cultured in vitro. The receptors were gathered from a human donor who had recovered from COVID-19.

The V and J genes are TRBV20-1 and TRBJ1-2, with D hard to call. Germline V gene lookup returns CDR1 DFQATT and CDR2 SNEGSKA (reference sequence). Trimming shortened V by 2 bases and J by 4 bases, and 14 bases separated the two germline ends. This CDR3 spans 14 amino acids. In DNA form, the CDR3 reads TGCAGTGCTAGACTTGGGCCGGAGTTCTATGGCTACACCTTC. It yields the protein CSARLGPEFYGYTF.

A few counts support this clonotype. V and J are TRBV12-3 or TRBV12-4 and TRBJ1-1; D not certain. The V gene lost 2 bases and the J gene lost 0 bases, with 4 bases spanning the gap. This CDR3 has 13 amino acids. For the CDR3, the DNA is TGTGCCAGCAGTTTATGGATGAACACTGAAGCTTTCTTT. Translation: CASSLWMNTEAFF.

In its sample, this clonotype was seen a few times. CDR3 residues: CATTDVNSNQPQHF. CDR3 sequence (DNA): TGTGCCACCACGGACGTTAATAGCAATCAGCCCCAGCATTTT. The chain carries TRBV6-2 or TRBV6-3 and TRBJ1-5, with D uncertain. The germline V gene encodes CDR1 MNHEY and CDR2 SVGEGT. With 10 bases removed from V and 0 bases from J, the gap between germline ends came to 13 bases. This CDR3 contains 14 residues.

In this sample, this clonotype turned up once. The chain recombines TRBV20-1 with TRBJ1-2; tentatively, D is TRBD1 (5 bases). The CDR3 runs 14 residues. V was trimmed by 3 bases and J by 2 bases, leaving 13 bases between them. CDR1 is DFQATT, CDR2 SNEGSKA, per germline (reference sequence). CDR3 loop: CSASPPGGNYGYTF. CDR3 nucleotides: TGCAGTGCTAGCCCCCCGGGGGGAAACTATGGCTACACCTTC.

This clonotype is a singleton in its sample. This chain uses TRBV28 with TRBJ2-1; D remains ambiguous. Between the trimmed V and J ends, which lost 5 bases and 4 bases, there was a span of 18 bases. The germline gives CDR1 MDHEN, CDR2 SYDVKM. CDR3 size: 16 residues. CDR3 coding DNA: TGTGCCAGCAGTGGATCAGGCGTATTCTATTACAATGAGCAGTTCTTC. Translated, it gives CASSGSGVFYYNEQFF.

The chain is built from TRBV6-1 and TRBJ1-1; D might be TRBD1 (5 bases). V was pared by 8 bases and J by 5 bases, with 18 bases between. The CDR3 contains 14 residues. Germline V lookup: CDR1 MNHNS, CDR2 SASEGT. Here the CDR3 DNA reads TGTGCCAGCCGCCGAACGCGGGGGAAAACTGAAGCTTTCTTT. Translated, it gives CASRRTRGKTEAFF.

The chain joins TRBV6-2 or TRBV6-3 to TRBJ1-3; D not certain. CDR3 size: 16 residues. V shed 6 bases and J shed 0 bases, with 15 bases lying between them. Germline CDR1 MNHEY, CDR2 SVGEGT. CDR3: CASRTSRLISGNTIYF. DNA for the CDR3: TGTGCCAGCAGGACTTCGCGGCTAATCTCTGGAAACACCATATATTTT.

The chain has TRBV12-3 or TRBV12-4 and TRBJ2-2, with a possible D match to TRBD1 (6 bases). Trimming cost V 6 bases and J 2 bases, with 13 bases left between them. CDR3 length equals 15 residues. The CDR3 nucleotides read TGTGCCAGCAGCGCGCAGGGGCTAAACACCGGGGAGCTGTTTTTT. It yields the protein CASSAQGLNTGELFF.

V and J are TRBV5-6 and TRBJ2-2, with D possibly called TRBD1 or TRBD2 (5 bases each). The V gene's germline CDR1 is SGHDT and CDR2 YYEEEE. The ends were cut back, 7 bases at V and 4 bases at J, with 17 bases in the middle. The CDR3 extends over 15 amino acids. The CDR3 region is CASSPGRRVTGELFF. CDR3 nucleotide sequence: TGTGCCAGCTCCCCGGGGCGGCGCGTCACCGGGGAGCTGTTTTTT.

The chain couples TRBV7-6 to TRBJ2-3; a weak D match, TRBD1 (5 bases). From germline, CDR1 is SGHVS and CDR2 FNYEAQ. There are 14 residues in the CDR3. V lost 4 bases to trimming and J lost 4 bases, with 12 bases between them. The CDR3 protein is CASSSRRVSDTQYF. The CDR3, as DNA: TGTGCCAGCAGCTCCCGCAGGGTATCAGATACGCAGTATTTT.

This chain links TRBV4-1 with TRBJ1-4; weak D call: TRBD1 (6 bases). V lost 4 bases to trimming and J lost 7 bases, with 16 bases between them. From germline, CDR1 is MGHRA and CDR2 YSYEKL. The length of the CDR3 is 15 residues. CDR3 in DNA: TGCGCCAGCAGCCGCACCGGGACAAGTCGTGAAAAACTGTTTTTT. Residues: CASSRTGTSREKLFF.

The chain combines TRBV6-1 with TRBJ1-6; D may be TRBD1 (5 bases). The CDR3 sequence is 14 residues long. In germline, CDR1 is MNHNS, CDR2 SASEGT. Trimming pared 7 bases from V and 8 bases from J, leaving 15 bases between. The chain's CDR3 is CASTTGGADSPLHF. The DNA for the CDR3 is TGTGCCAGCACCACGGGAGGGGCCGATTCACCCCTCCACTTT.

The CDR3 sequence is CASSLKGIPFTLHF. The CDR3 DNA reads as TGTGCCAGCAGCTTAAAGGGGATCCCATTCACCCTCCACTTT. The rearrangement uses TRBV5-4 and TRBJ1-6; D might be TRBD1 (5 bases). The CDR3 sequence is 14 residues long. Germline values: CDR1 SGHNT, CDR2 YYREEE (reference sequence). The ends were cut back, 2 bases at V and 14 bases at J, with 17 bases in the middle.

The chain combines TRBV6-1 with TRBJ2-2; maybe TRBD1 (6 bases). V gave up 6 bases and J gave up 1 base, with 18 bases separating them. In germline, CDR1 is MNHNS, CDR2 SASEGT. The CDR3 length is 17 residues. CDR3 sequence (DNA): TGTGCCAGCAGGCGTGGGACAAAGTCGGGGAACACCGGGGAGCTGTTTTTT. It is translated as CASRRGTKSGNTGELFF.

The V and J genes are TRBV5-1 and TRBJ1-1; weak D call: TRBD1 (5 bases). Germline CDR1 is SGHRS and CDR2 is YFSETQ. The CDR3 consists of 13 residues. Trimming took off 0 bases at V and 10 bases at J, with 13 bases between the two ends. CDR3 nucleotides: TGCGCCAGCAGCTTGGCCGAAGGGGCTGGAGCTTTCTTT. Translated, it gives CASSLAEGAGAFF.

This clonotype was observed a few times. This rearrangement joins TRBV20-1 to TRBJ1-1; 9 nucleotides agree with TRBD1. V lost 5 bases, J lost 4 bases, and 8 bases stayed unmatched. CDR3 length: 14 amino acids. Germline V CDR1 and CDR2: DFQATT, SNEGSKA (reference sequence). DNA for the CDR3: TGCAGTGCTTCACAGGGGGCCGGGGGCACTGAAGCTTTCTTT. Translated, it gives CSASQGAGGTEAFF.

This sequence joins TRBV30 and TRBJ1-2; D remains unclear. The CDR3 sequence is 14 residues long. Germline V lookup: CDR1 GTSNPN, CDR2 SVGIG (reference sequence). Trimming took 2 bases from V and 1 from J, leaving 11 bases between them. The DNA for the CDR3 is TGTGCCTGGAGTTCCTCCTACTTTAACTATGGCTACACCTTC. Translating gives CAWSSSYFNYGYTF.

The chain employs TRBV7-2 and TRBJ1-6; unclear D gene. Trimming removed 3 bases from V and 8 bases from J, with 14 bases in between. Germline V lookup: CDR1 SGHTA, CDR2 FQGNSA. CDR3 size: 15 residues. The CDR3 region is CASSLLVSRDSPLHF. The CDR3 nucleotides are TGTGCCAGCAGCTTGTTAGTCTCCCGGGATTCACCCCTCCACTTT. The entire variable domain, with the rest obtained from reference TRBV7-2 and TRBJ1-6, is as follows: GAGVSQSPSNKVTEKGKDVELRCDPISGHTALYWYRQSLGQGLEFLIYFQGNSAPDKSGLPSDRFSAERTGGSVSTLTIQRTQQEDSAVYLCASSLLVSRDSPLHFGNGTRLTVT.

This chain joins TRBV6-2 or TRBV6-3 and TRBJ2-5, with TRBD2 matching over 11 bases. V was pared by 5 bases and J by 1 base, with 9 bases of the junction left unmatched. CDR1 is MNHEY, CDR2 SVGEGT, per germline. The CDR3 is made up of 17 amino acids. This CDR3 reads CASSTRLAGTFQETQYF. Written as DNA, the CDR3 is TGTGCCAGCAGTACGAGACTAGCGGGGACCTTCCAAGAGACCCAGTACTTC.

The chain links TRBV20-1 to TRBJ1-6, with no clear D. The V gene lost 3 bases and the J gene lost 3 bases, with 6 bases spanning the gap. Germline V CDR1 and CDR2: DFQATT, SNEGSKA (reference sequence). The CDR3 has 13 amino acids. Here the CDR3 reads CSASTDYNSPLHF. CDR3 DNA: TGCAGTGCTAGTACAGACTATAATTCACCCCTCCACTTT.

The chain recombines TRBV10-1 with TRBJ2-3, with a possible D match to TRBD1 (6 bases). This CDR3 spans 14 amino acids. Looked up from germline, CDR1 is WNHNN and CDR2 is SYGVQD (reference sequence). V was pared by 6 bases and J by 2 bases, with 12 bases between. The CDR3 reads CASSQGINTDTQYF. The DNA for the CDR3 is TGCGCCAGCAGCCAGGGGATCAACACAGATACGCAGTATTTT.

The gene calls are TRBV7-9 and TRBJ1-1, with unresolved D. V dropped 2 bases and J dropped 5 bases, with 15 bases sitting between them. The CDR3 is made up of 15 amino acids. Germline CDR1 SEHNR, CDR2 FQNEAQ (reference sequence). The CDR3 is CASSLPIGRETEAFF. CDR3 nucleotides: TGTGCCAGCAGCTTACCCATAGGGCGCGAAACTGAAGCTTTCTTT.